Each of the 9 T cell receptor beta chains below was sequenced from the same sample in a study of blood T cell repertoires in COVID-19. Method: immunoSEQ multiplex PCR; TCRdb's copy keeps in-frame clones and lacks some. The table has roughly 240,000 clones, around nine tenths seen once; the top ten hold around 1.7%. Sequencing was carried out using peripheral blood. The receptors were gathered from an older woman who had recovered from COVID-19.

In its sample, this clone was seen a few times. J is TRBJ2-1 and V is TRBV6-4; D perhaps matches TRBD1 (6 bases). Trimming shortened V by 5 bases and J by 2 bases, and 13 bases separated the two germline ends. The germline CDR1 and CDR2 sequences are MRHNA and SNTAGT. The CDR3 length is 15 residues. The CDR3 sequence: CASSTTRGPYNEQFF. The CDR3 region has the DNA TGTGCCAGCAGTACCACCAGGGGACCCTACAATGAGCAGTTCTTC.

The CDR3 protein is CASKGGPTYSPLHF. CDR3 DNA: TGTGCCAGCAAAGGAGGGCCGACTTATTCACCCCTCCACTTT. The V gene is TRBV28, the J gene TRBJ1-6, with D unclear. The CDR3 is made up of 14 amino acids. The V end was cut by 7 bases, the J end by 8 bases, with 15 bases between. From germline, CDR1 is MDHEN and CDR2 SYDVKM.

The table lists this clone with a count of one. The chain has TRBV5-1 and TRBJ1-2, with 8 bases aligning to TRBD1. Germline CDR1 SGHRS, CDR2 YFSETQ. The V gene end was trimmed by 4 bases and the J gene end by 0 bases; junction bases not matched to a gene: 8. The CDR3 covers 16 residues. In nucleotides, the CDR3 is TGCGCCAGCAGCCCCCGACAGGGGTCAGCTAACTATGGCTACACCTTC. Its protein is CASSPRQGSANYGYTF.

The chain recombines TRBV9 with TRBJ1-3, with a possible D match to TRBD1 (5 bases). From germline, CDR1 is SGDLS and CDR2 YYNGEE. V was clipped by 1 base and J by 3 bases, with 8 bases between them. CDR3 length equals 14 residues. The CDR3 coding sequence is TGTGCCAGCAGCGTATCAGGGATTGGAAACACCATATATTTT. It encodes CASSVSGIGNTIYF.

The V call is TRBV15, the J call TRBJ1-5; a weak D match, TRBD1 (5 bases). The CDR3 runs 18 residues. Germline lookup yields CDR1 LNHNV and CDR2 YYDKDF (reference sequence). V lost 0 bases to trimming and J lost 0 bases, with 15 bases between them. As DNA, the CDR3 is TGTGCCACCAGCAGAGAAGACTTAGGACACCTTAGCAATCAGCCCCAGCATTTT. This codes for CATSREDLGHLSNQPQHF.

A few counts support this clone. The gene calls are TRBV5-1 and TRBJ2-2; D is unclear. The CDR3 consists of 14 residues. V gave up 1 base and J gave up 1 base, with 5 bases separating them. CDR1 and CDR2 (germline): SGHRS, YFSETQ. In DNA, the CDR3 is TGCGCCAGCAGCTTGTCGGTGAACACCGGGGAGCTGTTTTTT. It yields the protein CASSLSVNTGELFF. The full variable domain, with the rest looked up from reference TRBV5-1 and TRBJ2-2, is KAGVTQTPRYLIKTRGQQVTLSCSPISGHRSVSWYQQTPGQGLQFLFEYFSETQRNKGNFPGRFSGRQFSNSRSEMNVSTLELGDSALYLCASSLSVNTGELFFGEGSRLTVL.

V is TRBV5-1 and J is TRBJ2-3, with D perhaps TRBD2 (5 bases). In germline, CDR1 is SGHRS, CDR2 YFSETQ. The CDR3 spans 15 residues. The V end was cut by 1 base, the J end by 4 bases, with 13 bases between. The CDR3 region has the DNA TGCGCCAGCAGCTTGTTACAGCGGCCACCAGATACGCAGTATTTT. Translated, it gives CASSLLQRPPDTQYF. Full variable domain (remainder filled in from reference TRBV5-1 and TRBJ2-3): KAGVTQTPRYLIKTRGQQVTLSCSPISGHRSVSWYQQTPGQGLQFLFEYFSETQRNKGNFPGRFSGRQFSNSRSEMNVSTLELGDSALYLCASSLLQRPPDTQYFGPGTRLTVL.

V gene TRBV28 combines with J gene TRBJ2-5; TRBD2 agrees at 8 bases. V lost 1 base to trimming and J lost 5 bases; unmatched junction nucleotides: 0. This CDR3 spans 13 amino acids. Germline V CDR1 and CDR2: MDHEN, SYDVKM. CDR3 amino acids: CASSLSGGETQYF. CDR3 DNA: TGTGCCAGCAGTTTATCGGGGGGGGAGACCCAGTACTTC. Drawing the rest from reference TRBV28 and TRBJ2-5, the complete variable domain is DVKVTQSSRYLVKRTGEKVFLECVQDMDHENMFWYRQDPGLGLRLIYFSYDVKMKEKGDIPEGYSVSREKKERFSLILESASTNQTSMYLCASSLSGGETQYFGPGTRLLVL.

The CDR3 sequence: CASRSPGLAGGERGTDTQYF. The CDR3 region has the DNA TGTGCCAGCAGATCTCCGGGACTAGCGGGGGGGGAGAGAGGCACAGATACGCAGTATTTT. The chain couples TRBV3-1 (or the pseudogene TRBV3-2) to TRBJ2-3, with 16 bases lining up with TRBD2. The CDR3 sequence is 20 residues long. Germline V CDR1 and CDR2: LGHDT, YNNKEL (reference sequence). The V and J ends lost 6 bases and 1 base, in that order; junction bases with no gene match: 13.